These 23 T cell receptor beta chains were all obtained from the same sample, sequenced in a study of T-cell reconstitution after alpha-beta-depleted transplantation in children. For TCRbeta, the library was prepared with unique molecular identifiers. TCRdb re-called the PCR reads with MiXCR, one entry per CDR3 protein. The profile shows hundreds of thousands of distinct CDR3 sequences, over 10% of them singletons. Sequencing was performed on PBMCs, mostly from graft donor cells, taken 360 days after TCRalphabeta/CD19-depleted stem cell transplant. The receptors were gathered from a male patient between 10 and 17 years old who had a stem cell transplant for acute myeloid leukemia, so the T cells may come from the graft donor.

For the CDR3, the DNA is TGCAGTGCCAATGGCGCAGTCCTGATTATAGCGGGCCAAGAGACCCAGTACTTC. Its translation: CSANGAVLIIAGQETQYF. The genes are TRBV20-1 and TRBJ2-5, with 7 bases that match TRBD2. Germline loops: CDR1 DFQATT, CDR2 SNEGSKA (reference sequence). V shed 6 bases, J shed 1 base, and the junction held 20 bases outside the gene matches. This CDR3 has 18 residues.

This clonotype was seen more than once but under ten times. The chain is built from TRBV20-1 and TRBJ1-3; D gene unclear. Germline lookup yields CDR1 DFQATT and CDR2 SNEGSKA (reference sequence). Trimming removed 2 bases from V and 0 bases from J, with 2 bases in between. The CDR3 length is 12 residues. The CDR3 here is CSARHSGNTIYF. The CDR3 DNA sequence: TGCAGTGCTAGACACTCTGGAAACACCATATATTTT.

DNA for the CDR3: TGTGCCAGCAGTCGGACATACATGAACACTGAAGCTTTCTTT. Translated: CASSRTYMNTEAFF. The chain joins TRBV6-1 to TRBJ1-1, with a tentative D call TRBD1 (5 bases). Germline values: CDR1 MNHNS, CDR2 SASEGT. Trimming stripped 5 bases from V and 0 bases from J, with 10 bases between. CDR3 size: 14 residues.

The chain links TRBV23-1 to TRBJ2-3; a weak D match, TRBD2 (5 bases). TRBV23-1 is known as an ORF, though its function is uncertain. The germline V and J ends were trimmed by 6 bases and 3 bases, with 13 bases remaining between them. The CDR3 has 14 residues. The CDR3 DNA is TGCGCCAGCAGGGTGGGAGTGGAAACAGATACGCAGTATTTT. This gives the protein CASRVGVETDTQYF.

The V gene is TRBV9, the J gene TRBJ2-5, with 14 bases lining up with TRBD2. CDR1 and CDR2 from the germline V gene are SGDLS and YYNGEE. Unmatched junction bases numbered 7, after V lost 4 bases and J lost 5 bases. This CDR3 comprises 16 residues. As DNA, the CDR3 is TGTGCCAGCAGCACCGGGACTAGCGGGAGTGGGGAGACCCAGTACTTC. Protein product: CASSTGTSGSGETQYF.

On this clonotype itself: It may be a read error: a sequence one base away is much more abundant. V is TRBV14 and J is TRBJ2-7; TRBD1 is a possible D gene (5 bases). The germline gives CDR1 SGHDN, CDR2 FVKESK. The CDR3 sequence is 14 residues long. CDR3 residues: CASGQLGRAYEQYF. The DNA for the CDR3 is TGTGCCAGCGGCCAATTAGGCAGGGCCTACGAGCAGTACTTC.

The sample holds a few counts of this clonotype. The chain is built from TRBV29-1 and TRBJ2-5, with D tentatively TRBD1 or TRBD2 (5 bases each). Between the trimmed V and J ends, which lost 6 bases and 4 bases, there was a span of 15 bases. Germline CDR1 and CDR2: SQVTM and ANQGSEA. The CDR3 loop spans 13 amino acids. The CDR3 DNA is TGCAGCGTCTCAGGACTGGGACGAGAGACCCAGTACTTC. This translates into CSVSGLGRETQYF.

This clonotype has a handful of counts. The V gene is TRBV7-9, the J gene TRBJ1-5; 7 positions agree with TRBD1. This CDR3 region has 14 residues. V gave up 3 bases and J gave up 5 bases; unmatched junction bases: 4. The V gene's germline CDR1 is SEHNR and CDR2 FQNEAQ (reference sequence). The CDR3 nucleotides read TGTGCCAGCAGCTTTGAGGGGGCCGATCAGCCCCAGCATTTT. Its protein is CASSFEGADQPQHF.

This clonotype was detected ten times or more. The rearrangement uses TRBV6-5 and TRBJ2-7, with D possibly being TRBD1 (5 bases). This CDR3 has 15 amino acids. Germline V lookup: CDR1 MNHEY, CDR2 SVGAGI. V lost 0 bases and J 1 base, leaving 10 bases between the germline ends. CDR3 sequence (DNA): TGTGCCAGCAGTTACTCTCCAGGGATATCCTACGAGCAGTACTTC. Translating gives CASSYSPGISYEQYF.

The V gene is TRBV19, the J gene TRBJ2-1; TRBD2 matches at 8 bases. J was trimmed by 6 bases and V by 5 bases; bases with no gene match: 15. Germline V gene sequence: CDR1 LNHDA, CDR2 SQIVND (reference sequence). The CDR3 has 17 amino acids. The CDR3 DNA sequence: TGTGCCAGTAGTCCCCTTGGAAAAAGCGGGAGTGCCAATGAGCAGTTCTTC. Translation gives CASSPLGKSGSANEQFF.

The chain is built from TRBV7-9 and TRBJ2-1, with D unclear. Germline V gives CDR1 SEHNR, CDR2 FQNEAQ (reference sequence). The ends were cut back, 8 bases at V and 8 bases at J, with 7 bases in the middle. The CDR3 length is 10 residues. DNA of the CDR3: TGTGCCAGCCCGTTGGATGAGCAGTTCTTC. It encodes CASPLDEQFF.

The V call is TRBV7-2, the J call TRBJ2-7, with 10 nucleotides matching TRBD2. This CDR3 has 16 residues. V lost 3 bases to trimming and J lost 2 bases; unmatched junction nucleotides: 7. The germline CDR1 and CDR2 sequences are SGHTA and FQGNSA. CDR3: CASSFSGTSETYEQYF. DNA of the CDR3: TGTGCCAGCAGCTTTTCCGGGACTAGCGAAACCTACGAGCAGTACTTC.

This clonotype was observed many times. This sequence joins TRBV7-2 and TRBJ2-7; 9 bases are shared with TRBD1. Per germline, CDR1 SGHTA and CDR2 FQGNSA. The V gene end was trimmed by 1 base and the J gene end by 2 bases; junction bases not matched to a gene: 0. The CDR3 totals 14 residues. The CDR3 nucleotides are TGTGCCAGCAGCTTAGGGACAGGGGCCTACGAGCAGTACTTC. Its translation: CASSLGTGAYEQYF.

This clonotype occurred many times. The chain recombines TRBV6-2 or TRBV6-3 with TRBJ2-7, with a possible D match to TRBD1 (5 bases). V was pared by 5 bases and J by 6 bases, with 11 bases between. Germline CDR1 reads MNHEY; CDR2 reads SVGEGT. The CDR3 sequence is 12 residues long. The CDR3: CASSQGWLEQYV. The CDR3, as DNA: TGTGCCAGCAGTCAGGGCTGGCTCGAGCAGTACGTC.

V and J are TRBV3-1 and TRBJ2-5; the match to TRBD2 covers 11 bases. V shed 0 bases and J 4 bases; nucleotides not matched to a gene: 1. CDR1 and CDR2 (germline): LGHDT, YNNKEL (reference sequence). The CDR3 has 15 residues. This CDR3 is CASSQELAGGETQYF. The DNA of the CDR3 is TGTGCCAGCAGCCAAGAGCTAGCGGGAGGAGAGACCCAGTACTTC.

This clonotype appeared a few times. The chain carries TRBV7-2 and TRBJ2-3; D is possibly TRBD1 or TRBD2 (6 bases each). CDR1 and CDR2 from the germline V gene are SGHTA and FQGNSA. CDR3 length: 17 residues. Trimming pared 6 bases from V and 2 bases from J, leaving 21 bases between. The CDR3 reads CASRVWGGGQLTDTQYF. For the CDR3, the DNA is TGTGCCAGCAGAGTATGGGGTGGGGGGCAGCTCACAGATACGCAGTATTTT.

This clonotype has only a few counts. The V call is TRBV11-1, the J call TRBJ2-3; tentatively, D is TRBD2 (6 bases). V lost 3 bases to trimming and J lost 4 bases, with 14 bases between them. CDR1 and CDR2 from the germline V gene are SGHAT and FQDESV (reference sequence). The CDR3 is 15 residues long. CDR3 region: CASSFSPSGADTQYF. The CDR3 DNA reads as TGTGCCAGCAGCTTTTCTCCGTCGGGGGCAGATACGCAGTATTTT.

The rearrangement links TRBV7-8 to TRBJ2-7, with 10 bases identical to TRBD1. This CDR3 has 17 amino acids. Per germline, CDR1 SGHVS and CDR2 FQNEAQ. V dropped 4 bases and J dropped 2; count of bases not matched to a gene: 11. CDR3 region: CASSSYPLGTGAYEQYF. The CDR3, as DNA: TGTGCCAGCAGCTCTTACCCCTTGGGGACAGGGGCCTACGAGCAGTACTTC.

The rearrangement joins TRBV7-2 to TRBJ2-1; 9 bases agree with TRBD2. V gave up 0 bases and J gave up 3 bases; unmatched junction bases: 6. The CDR3 has 17 residues. The germline gives CDR1 SGHTA, CDR2 FQGNSA. CDR3 sequence (DNA): TGTGCCAGCAGCTTAGCGCGACTAGCGGCTAGCTACAATGAGCAGTTCTTC. Its translation: CASSLARLAASYNEQFF.

This clonotype was counted many times. This chain connects TRBV28 to TRBJ2-1; 7 nucleotides line up with TRBD2. In germline, CDR1 is MDHEN, CDR2 SYDVKM. This CDR3 has 14 residues. The V and J ends lost 6 bases and 4 bases, in that order; junction bases with no gene match: 6. In DNA form, the CDR3 reads TGTGCCAGCAGCCTAGCGGTAGGATACAATGAGCAGTTCTTC. The encoded protein is CASSLAVGYNEQFF.

This clonotype was seen only a few times. The rearrangement uses TRBV7-2 and TRBJ2-7, with no clear D. V dropped 1 base and J dropped 3 bases, with 13 bases sitting between them. The CDR3 runs 15 residues. Per the germline V gene, CDR1 is SGHTA and CDR2 is FQGNSA. CDR3 loop: CASSLGSEGIYEQYF. The DNA for the CDR3 is TGTGCCAGCAGCTTAGGGAGCGAAGGGATCTACGAGCAGTACTTC.

This clonotype was detected a few times. At one end the junction does not follow the germline gene, possibly because of a read error. This chain links TRBV7-7 with TRBJ2-2, with 12 positions matching TRBD2. In germline, CDR1 is SSHAT, CDR2 FNYEAQ (reference sequence). CDR3 length: 17 residues. The CDR3 sequence is CASSSGLAGKNTGELFF. For the CDR3, the DNA is TGTGCTAGCAGCTCTGGACTAGCGGGAAAGAACACCGGGGAGCTGTTTTTT.

This sequence joins TRBV6-2 or TRBV6-3 and TRBJ1-5; 10 bases align to TRBD1. Germline V gene data show CDR1 as MNHEY and CDR2 as SVGEGT. This CDR3 is built from 16 residues. Unmatched junction bases numbered 7, after V lost 6 bases and J lost 2 bases. This CDR3 reads CASSDSGTGGNQPQHF. CDR3 bases: TGTGCCAGCAGCGACTCCGGGACAGGGGGCAATCAGCCCCAGCATTTT.